This T cell receptor (beta chain) was sequenced for a study of human T cells and chemical hapten exposure. For the study at large: Weekly scalp doses of diphenylcyclopropenone were given to patients during the roughly 24-week study.

General study findings and limits: Relative to controls, expanded TCRs formed significantly more large CDR3 similarity clusters.

Noted time point: patch test 1, 2 weeks after DPC sensitization. This sample's treatment: therapeutic diphenylcyclopropenone sensitization with weekly scalp DPC. TCRdb re-derived calls from the RACE reads in MiXCR, one entry per CDR3 protein. The table includes about 380,000 distinct CDR3 sequences, approximately 5.1% detected once. There are many counts of this clonotype. Its antigen remains unidentified. The germline V and J ends were trimmed by 5 bases and 4 bases, with 15 bases remaining between them. The germline gives CDR1 MNHNS, CDR2 SASEGT. This CDR3 has 14 residues. The sequence was obtained from a woman between 45 and 65 years old with alopecia areata. Some clones in this sample may be carry-over from other donors' samples. The source material was whole blood, sampled in connection with sensitization to the hapten diphenylcyclopropenone (DPC). This sequence joins TRBV6-1 and TRBJ2-7; D might be TRBD1 or TRBD2, each matching 6 bases. In DNA form, the CDR3 reads TGTGCCAGCAGTTTCCCGGGGGCGCCTTACGAGCAGTACTTC. It codes for CASSFPGAPYEQYF.